This is a list of T cell receptor beta chains from one sample in a study of cytomegalovirus exposure and HLA in healthy donors. Using immunoSEQ multiplex PCR, the repertoire was profiled, and TCRdb retains in-frame clones only, with some absent. The specimen's table records fewer than 85,000 clones. The sample was PBMCs. These receptors originate from a middle-aged woman in good health and CMV-seropositive. Each CDR3 is given with its conserved first and last residue. The order of the fields is V gene, D gene, J gene, CDR3 DNA, CDR3 protein. The D gene is left open where the match is weak.

v_gene: TRBV25-1; d_gene: TRBD1; j_gene: TRBJ1-4; CDR3nt: TGTGCCACCACGGGAGGACAGGGTAATGAAAAACTGTTTTTT; CDR3aa: CATTGGQGNEKLFF
v_gene: TRBV5-4; d_gene: NA; j_gene: TRBJ1-6; CDR3nt: TGTGCCAGCAGCCCCGACATCGGGGATAATTCACCCCTCCACTTT; CDR3aa: CASSPDIGDNSPLHF
v_gene: TRBV4-2; d_gene: TRBD1; j_gene: TRBJ2-3; CDR3nt: TGTGCCAGCAGCCAAGAGAAAGACAGGGGCACAGATACGCAGTATTTT; CDR3aa: CASSQEKDRGTDTQYF
v_gene: TRBV7-2; d_gene: NA; j_gene: TRBJ2-7; CDR3nt: TGTGCCAGCAGCTTAGTTGGTTATGTCTACGAGCAGTACTTC; CDR3aa: CASSLVGYVYEQYF
v_gene: TRBV7-9; d_gene: NA; j_gene: TRBJ2-3; CDR3nt: TGTGCCAGCAGCCCCGGACTTTATACGCAGTATTTT; CDR3aa: CASSPGLYTQYF
v_gene: TRBV5-6; d_gene: NA; j_gene: TRBJ1-1; CDR3nt: TGTGCCAGCAGCTTCCATCAGGGTCTTTGGAGCACTGAAGCTTTCTTT; CDR3aa: CASSFHQGLWSTEAFF
v_gene: TRBV29-1; d_gene: NA; j_gene: TRBJ1-1; CDR3nt: TGCAGCTTCTTTAGGGGGTTGAACACTGAAGCTTTCTTT; CDR3aa: CSFFRGLNTEAFF
v_gene: TRBV7-9; d_gene: NA; j_gene: TRBJ1-2; CDR3nt: TGTGCCAGCAGCTATTCCCATTCGACCCGGGTGGGCTATGGCTACACCTTC; CDR3aa: CASSYSHSTRVGYGYTF
v_gene: TRBV19; d_gene: NA; j_gene: TRBJ2-1; CDR3nt: TGTGCCAGTAGTATTCGGGTAGAGCAGTTCTTC; CDR3aa: CASSIRVEQFF
v_gene: TRBV5-1; d_gene: NA; j_gene: TRBJ1-3; CDR3nt: TGCGCCAGCAGCTTGGGAGGCAACTCTGGAAACACCATATATTTT; CDR3aa: CASSLGGNSGNTIYF
v_gene: TRBV14; d_gene: TRBD1; j_gene: TRBJ1-1; CDR3nt: TGTGCCAGCAGCCATGAGGAAGGGGGCCCCCCATACACTGAAGCTTTCTTT; CDR3aa: CASSHEEGGPPYTEAFF
v_gene: TRBV7-9; d_gene: TRBD1; j_gene: TRBJ1-1; CDR3nt: TGTGCCAGCAGCGAGACAGGGGCTGAAGCTTTCTTT; CDR3aa: CASSETGAEAFF
v_gene: TRBV11-3; d_gene: NA; j_gene: TRBJ1-1; CDR3nt: TGTGCCAGCAGCTTGGGAGGGGTGAACACTGAAGCTTTCTTT; CDR3aa: CASSLGGVNTEAFF
v_gene: TRBV7-2; d_gene: TRBD1; j_gene: TRBJ1-2; CDR3nt: TGTGCCAGCAGCGCGGGACAGAACTATGGCTACACCTTC; CDR3aa: CASSAGQNYGYTF
v_gene: TRBV19; d_gene: NA; j_gene: TRBJ2-5; CDR3nt: TGTGCCAGTAGTATAGGAGGGCAAGAGACCCAGTACTTC; CDR3aa: CASSIGGQETQYF
v_gene: TRBV6-1; d_gene: TRBD1; j_gene: TRBJ1-4; CDR3nt: TGTGCCAGCAGTACAGCGACAGGGTCGAATGAAAAACTGTTTTTT; CDR3aa: CASSTATGSNEKLFF
v_gene: TRBV27; d_gene: TRBD2; j_gene: TRBJ2-1; CDR3nt: TGTGCCAGCAGTTTAGAGACTAGCGGGGTGGGGGCTTGGGTCTTC; CDR3aa: CASSLETSGVGAWVF
v_gene: TRBV10-2; d_gene: NA; j_gene: TRBJ2-5; CDR3nt: TGCGCCAGCACCACAGGGTACCAAGAGACCCAGTACTTC; CDR3aa: CASTTGYQETQYF
v_gene: TRBV7-7; d_gene: TRBD2; j_gene: TRBJ2-5; CDR3nt: TGTGCTAGCAGCTCCGGGACTAGCGGGAGAGGTAGTGAGACCCAGTACTTC; CDR3aa: CASSSGTSGRGSETQYF
v_gene: TRBV7-9; d_gene: NA; j_gene: TRBJ1-1; CDR3nt: TGTGCCAGCAGCGAAAGGGGGGGACCGTTGACTGAAGCTTTCTTT; CDR3aa: CASSERGGPLTEAFF
v_gene: TRBV28; d_gene: NA; j_gene: TRBJ2-5; CDR3nt: TGTGCCAGCAGCCTAAGTCGGTTCAAGTACTTC; CDR3aa: CASSLSRFKYF
v_gene: TRBV9; d_gene: NA; j_gene: TRBJ2-3; CDR3nt: TGTGCCAGCAGCGCCGAGGGCAGCAGGGGAGATACGCAGTATTTT; CDR3aa: CASSAEGSRGDTQYF
v_gene: TRBV4-3; d_gene: NA; j_gene: TRBJ2-2; CDR3nt: TGCGCCAGCAGCCAAGGGACTACGAACACCGGGGAGCTGTTTTTT; CDR3aa: CASSQGTTNTGELFF
v_gene: TRBV7-3; d_gene: TRBD1; j_gene: TRBJ2-2; CDR3nt: TGTGCCAGCAGCTTATCAGGGGGATACACCGGGGAGCTGTTTTTT; CDR3aa: CASSLSGGYTGELFF
v_gene: TRBV6-1; d_gene: TRBD2; j_gene: TRBJ2-7; CDR3nt: TGTGCCAGCAGTGAACTCGCAGGCGCGACTAGCGGGAGACGCTACGAGCAGTACTTC; CDR3aa: CASSELAGATSGRRYEQYF
v_gene: TRBV12-5; d_gene: TRBD2; j_gene: TRBJ2-1; CDR3nt: TGTGCTAGTGGTTTGGTCCGACGTGGACTTAGCGGGCGGGGCCTTTACAATGAGCAGTTCTTC; CDR3aa: CASGLVRRGLSGRGLYNEQFF
v_gene: TRBV6-1; d_gene: NA; j_gene: TRBJ1-1; CDR3nt: TGTGCCAGCAGCCCCGTGAGGCCCCTAACTGAAGCTTTCTTT; CDR3aa: CASSPVRPLTEAFF